Listed below are T cell receptor beta chains from one sample, sequenced in a study of T cells in Graves' hyperthyroidism and ophthalmopathy. TCRdb independently ran MiXCR on the multiplex PCR reads; one entry per CDR3 protein. Of 540,000 or so distinct CDR3 sequences in the sample, 15% to 19% were seen once. The sequencing input was blood. The receptors were gathered from a woman between 25 and 40 years old with Graves' hyperthyroidism. Both conserved end residues are part of each CDR3. A D gene is named only where the DNA matches it firmly. Expanded clones get a size class; other rows say once, few or many, or leave the size out.

j_call clone_size v_call d_call cdr3_nt cdr3_aa
TRBJ1-1 - TRBV5-1 - TGCGCCAGCAGCTTGGGCTCAGGGGAGTTCACTGAAGCTTTCTTT CASSLGSGEFTEAFF
TRBJ2-2 few TRBV28 TRBD2 TGTGCCAGCAGTTTCGGCGGGAGGTATACCGGGGAGCTGTTTTTT CASSFGGRYTGELFF
TRBJ2-4 few TRBV6-5 TRBD2 TGTGCCAGCAGTTACCCCAGCGGGACTAACATTCAGTACTTC CASSYPSGTNIQYF
TRBJ2-2 few TRBV2 - TGTGCCAGCAGTGAACGGTGGGGCGGGGAGCTGTTTTTT CASSERWGGELFF
TRBJ2-7 few TRBV6-1 - TGTGCCAGCAGGGGGGGACAGACCTACGAGCAGTACTTC CASRGGQTYEQYF
TRBJ2-7 many TRBV7-2 TRBD2 TGTGCCAGCAGCTTAGAAGGGCTAGCGGGGACCTACGAGCAGTACTTC CASSLEGLAGTYEQYF
TRBJ2-3 many TRBV15 - TGTGCCACCAGCGTTGTACTGGATACGCAGTATTTT CATSVVLDTQYF
TRBJ2-7 many TRBV7-9 - TGTGCCAGCAGCTTGACTTCCAACGGCGAGCAGTACTTC CASSLTSNGEQYF
TRBJ2-7 few TRBV5-1 TRBD2 TGCGCCAGCAGCCGCGGACTAGCGGGAGTCTCCGAGCAGTACTTC CASSRGLAGVSEQYF
TRBJ2-4 once TRBV6-5 TRBD1 TGTGCCAGCAGTTATAGGACAGGGTCGGGGGACATTCAGTACTTC CASSYRTGSGDIQYF
TRBJ1-1 - TRBV4-1 - TGCGCCAGCAGCCAAGACCCCTTTTACCGGTCTGAAGCTTTCTTT CASSQDPFYRSEAFF
TRBJ2-1 many TRBV7-3 TRBD2 TGTGCCAGCAGTTATACTAGCGGGAGAGGGGATGAGCAGTTCTTC CASSYTSGRGDEQFF
TRBJ1-6 many TRBV20-1 TRBD1 TGCAGTGCTGTACAGGGGTTTAATAATTCACCCCTCCACTTT CSAVQGFNNSPLHF
TRBJ1-5 many TRBV24-1 - TGTGCCACCAGTGATTTAACTGGGGATCAGCCCCAGCATTTT CATSDLTGDQPQHF
TRBJ2-1 many TRBV2 TRBD1 TGTGCCACGACGCCGGGACAGGGATTCATGGATGAGCAGTTCTTC CATTPGQGFMDEQFF
TRBJ2-7 few TRBV4-2 TRBD2 TGTGCCAGCAGCCAATTCGGGGGGAACGAGCAGTACTTC CASSQFGGNEQYF
TRBJ2-3 many TRBV6-2/TRBV6-3 TRBD2 TGTGCCACCGGGTATTCAGCGGGGAGCACAGATACGCAGTATTTT CATGYSAGSTDTQYF
TRBJ2-7 - TRBV5-1 - TGCGCCTGCAGCTTTAACCTAGAGGGCGAGCAGTACTTC CACSFNLEGEQYF
TRBJ2-3 - TRBV5-1 TRBD1 TGCGCCATCAGCGGAGGACAGGGGACCACAGATACGCAGTATTTT CAISGGQGTTDTQYF
TRBJ2-1 many TRBV5-1 TRBD1 TGCGCCAGCAGCTCGCAAGACAGGGCCCACAATGAGCAGTTCTTC CASSSQDRAHNEQFF
TRBJ1-4 many TRBV30 - TGTGCCTGGAGTGTATACGGATCTAATGAAAAACTGTTTTTT CAWSVYGSNEKLFF
TRBJ1-4 few TRBV9 - TGTGCCAGCACCGCCGGGGGGGGCGCTGAAAAACTGTTTTTT CASTAGGGAEKLFF
TRBJ2-7 many TRBV20-1 TRBD2 TGCAGTGCCGGCGGGGGGGGTGGGAACTCCTACGAGCAGTACTTC CSAGGGGGNSYEQYF
TRBJ2-2 few TRBV27 - TGTGCCAGCAGTTACGGGGGCCCCACCGGGGAGCTGTTTTTT CASSYGGPTGELFF
TRBJ2-3 many TRBV18 TRBD1 TGTGCCAGCTCACCGGACAGGGCCGCAGATACGCAGTATTTT CASSPDRAADTQYF
TRBJ2-2 many TRBV7-8 - TGTGCCAGCAGCTTAATTAGGGACGGGAGGAACACCGGGGAGCTGTTTTTT CASSLIRDGRNTGELFF
TRBJ2-4 few TRBV19 - TGTGCCAGTAGTATAGACCGGTGGAGGCCTGGAGCCAAAAACATTCAGTACTTC CASSIDRWRPGAKNIQYF
TRBJ2-2 - TRBV13 TRBD2 TGTGCCAGCAGCTTAGGAGCGGGAGGAGGAACCGGGGAGCTGTTTTTT CASSLGAGGGTGELFF
TRBJ2-7 once TRBV27 - TGTGCCAGCAGTACCAGACAGGAGAGCTACGAGCAGTACTTC CASSTRQESYEQYF
TRBJ2-1 - TRBV7-6 - TGTGCCAGCAGCCCCCCCAATCCAGAGCAGTTCTTC CASSPPNPEQFF
TRBJ2-7 many TRBV9 TRBD2 TGTGCCAGCAGCGTAGTAGCGGGAGGCCTCTACGAGCAGTACTTC CASSVVAGGLYEQYF
TRBJ2-1 - TRBV29-1 - TGCAGCGTTCGGCTGGGCATGGGGGAGCAGTTCTTC CSVRLGMGEQFF